This T cell receptor (beta chain) is drawn from a study of cytomegalovirus exposure and HLA in healthy donors. As for the study in general: It was reported in a later analysis that the same platform had been used for the roughly 110 validation repertoires as for the 666 first-cohort repertoires.

The CDR3 has 16 amino acids. Germline CDR1 LGHNA, CDR2 YNFKEQ. V lost 3 bases, J lost 0 bases, and 4 bases stayed unmatched. Sequencing was performed with immunoSEQ multiplex PCR; in TCRdb, only in-frame clones are kept and a portion is missing. The sample lists 150,000 or so clones, 75% to 90% occurring once. Material: PBMCs. The sequence came from a young man in good health and CMV-seropositive. This sequence joins TRBV4-2 and TRBJ2-2, with TRBD2 matching 7 bases. CDR3 sequence reads: CASSQAGTTNTGELFF. As DNA, the CDR3 is TGTGCCAGCAGCCAGGCCGGGACTACGAACACCGGGGAGCTGTTTTTT.